This T cell receptor (beta chain) was sequenced during a study of OX40 agonist ivuxolimab in advanced cancers. Turning to the study itself: From roughly 23 to 90 years was the age range, with a mean of around 57 years, and 65% to 90% were male.

Study-level findings and limits: No determination was made of the antigen specificity of the expanded peripheral T cells. The CD4+ and CD8+ T cells in the blood had expanded clonally by week 6 at 0.1 to 3.0 mg/kg. Compared with others, partial responders at 0.1-3.0 mg/kg displayed clonal expansion among the lowest.

Profiling relied on immunoSEQ multiplex PCR, and the TCRdb table lists in-frame clones only, not all of them. The table has approximately 20,000 clones, more than 70% seen once. The V and J ends lost 0 bases and 3 bases respectively, with 11 bases between them. Germline assignment: CDR1 LGHNA and CDR2 YSLEER. The CDR3 runs 15 residues. Notes on this clone: The antigen is unknown.

The sample in question was CD4+ or CD8+ T cells sorted from blood, obtained in a trial of the OX40 agonist ivuxolimab. The chain is built from TRBV4-3 and TRBJ1-1, with D perhaps matching TRBD1 (6 bases). The sequence was obtained from an adult with an advanced solid tumor such as melanoma, head and neck, liver or kidney cancer. The CDR3, as DNA: TGCGCCAGCAGCCAAGAAGTCACAGGGTACACTGAAGCTTTCTTT. Translated: CASSQEVTGYTEAFF.